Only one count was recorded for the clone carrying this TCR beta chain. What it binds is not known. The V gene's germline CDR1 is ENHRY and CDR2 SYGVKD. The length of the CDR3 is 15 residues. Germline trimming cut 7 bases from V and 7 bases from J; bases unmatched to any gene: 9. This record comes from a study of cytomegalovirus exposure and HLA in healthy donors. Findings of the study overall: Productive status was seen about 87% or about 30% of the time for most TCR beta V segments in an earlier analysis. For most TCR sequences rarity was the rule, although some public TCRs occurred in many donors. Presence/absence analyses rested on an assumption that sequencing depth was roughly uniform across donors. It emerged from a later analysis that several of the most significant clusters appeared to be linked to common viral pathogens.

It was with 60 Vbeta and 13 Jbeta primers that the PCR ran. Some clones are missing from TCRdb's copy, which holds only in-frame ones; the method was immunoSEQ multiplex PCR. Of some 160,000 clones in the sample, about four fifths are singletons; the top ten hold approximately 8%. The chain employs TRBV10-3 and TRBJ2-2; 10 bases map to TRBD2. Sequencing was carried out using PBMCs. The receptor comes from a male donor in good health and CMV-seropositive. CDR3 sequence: CAINRAGGPDGELFF. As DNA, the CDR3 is TGTGCCATCAACCGAGCGGGAGGGCCGGACGGGGAGCTGTTTTTT.